Here is one T cell receptor (beta chain) with its context. Here immunoSEQ multiplex PCR was the method, and the copy in TCRdb shows in-frame clones only, minus some. This repertoire shows tens of thousands of clones, approximately 83% found once; its top ten account for 2% to 2.5%. This entry is derived from a study of PD-1 blockade in classical Hodgkin lymphoma. Unmatched junction bases numbered 5, after V lost 0 bases and J lost 3 bases. This CDR3 comprises 16 residues. Germline CDR1 is SGHRS and CDR2 is YFSETQ. No patient escaped relapse after autologous stem cell transplantation, and brentuximab vedotin exposure varied. Negative selection with magnetic separation was used to purify CD4+ T cells from thawed PBMCs.

This chain uses TRBV5-1 with TRBJ1-3; 8 nucleotides agree with TRBD1. This TCR was sampled from a human donor with classical Hodgkin lymphoma. The source material was CD4+ T cells from blood, sampled at baseline. CDR3: CASSLVPGGFGNTIYF. The CDR3 DNA sequence: TGCGCCAGCAGCTTGGTTCCAGGGGGCTTTGGAAACACCATATATTTT.